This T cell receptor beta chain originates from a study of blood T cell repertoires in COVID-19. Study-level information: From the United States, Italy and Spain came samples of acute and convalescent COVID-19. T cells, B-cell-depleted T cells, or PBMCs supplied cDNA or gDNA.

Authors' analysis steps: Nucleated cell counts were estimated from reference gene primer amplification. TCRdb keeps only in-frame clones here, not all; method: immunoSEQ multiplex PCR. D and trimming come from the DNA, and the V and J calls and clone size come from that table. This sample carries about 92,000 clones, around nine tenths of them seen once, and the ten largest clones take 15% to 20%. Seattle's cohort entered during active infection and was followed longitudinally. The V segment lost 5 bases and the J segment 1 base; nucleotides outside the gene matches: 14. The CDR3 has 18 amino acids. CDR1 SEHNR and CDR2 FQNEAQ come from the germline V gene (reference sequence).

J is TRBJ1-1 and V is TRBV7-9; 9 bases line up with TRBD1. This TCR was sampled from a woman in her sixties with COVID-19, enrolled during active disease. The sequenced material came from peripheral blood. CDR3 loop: CASSPGTGLTIGNTEAFF. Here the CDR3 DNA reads TGTGCCAGCAGCCCCGGGACAGGGTTAACTATAGGGAACACTGAAGCTTTCTTT.